The 20 T cell receptor beta chains reported below all come from one sample, sequenced in a study of tumor-infiltrating lymphocytes in primary liver carcinoma. TCR beta cDNA was prepared out of roughly 0.45 ug total RNA by means of a constant-region primer. Amplification in three nested multiplex PCR rounds with slightly modified ARM-PCR gave rise to TCR beta libraries. Investigators reported that the first two PCR rounds, at 10 to 11 cycles each, used TRBV1-TRBV30 forward primers with a C-beta reverse primer. TCRdb analysed the multiplex PCR reads with MiXCR anew, one entry per CDR3 protein. The table records 150,000 to 200,000 distinct CDR3 sequences, just under 85% of them present only once. Both RNA and DNA were isolated together from approximately 20-30 mg of bulk tissue that had not been sorted. Sequenced input: tumor tissue from primary liver carcinoma. The receptors here all came from a man in his forties with primary liver carcinoma and hepatitis B virus infection.

In the case of this clonotype: A junction end diverges from the germline sequence, so it may reflect a read error. The chain combines TRBV5-1 with TRBJ2-5; D is possibly TRBD2 (7 bases). There are 15 residues in the CDR3. The V gene's germline CDR1 is SGHRS and CDR2 YFSETQ. CDR3 sequence (DNA): TGCGCCAGCACTTGGATGGGCGGGGGCCAAGAGACCCAGTGCTTC. Translated: CASTWMGGGQETQCF. The complete variable domain, with remaining parts taken from reference TRBV5-1 and TRBJ2-5, reads KAGVTQTPRYLIKTRGQQVTLSCSPISGHRSVSWYQQTPGQGLQFLFEYFSETQRNKGNFPGRFSGRQFSNSRSEMNVSTLELGDSALYLCASTWMGGGQETQCFGPGTRLLVL.

On this clonotype itself: The missing conserved phenylalanine or tryptophan at the end of this CDR3 makes a read error likely. V is TRBV14 and J is TRBJ2-1, with 8 nucleotides matching TRBD2. Germline lookup yields CDR1 SGHDN and CDR2 FVKESK. This CDR3 contains 16 residues. Germline trimming cut 9 bases from V and 5 bases from J; bases unmatched to any gene: 15. The CDR3 loop reads CASSVVAGWVNNEQFL. The CDR3 bases are TGTGCCAGTAGTGTCGTAGCGGGATGGGTAAACAATGAGCAGTTCCTC.

This clonotype appeared once. CDR3 nucleotides: TGTGCCAGCATTGGACTAGGGGGTACCACCGGGGAGCTGTTTTTT. Its protein is CASIGLGGTTGELFF. V gene TRBV12-3 or TRBV12-4 combines with J gene TRBJ2-2, with D tentatively TRBD2 (7 bases). Between the trimmed V and J ends, which lost 7 bases and 4 bases, there was a span of 16 bases. CDR3 length: 15 amino acids.

Concerning this clonotype: One end of the junction does not line up with germline, which may come from a read error. The rearrangement joins TRBV6-5 to TRBJ1-3, with 7 bases identical to TRBD1. CDR3 length equals 15 residues. Germline V gives CDR1 MNHEY, CDR2 SVGAGI. DNA of the CDR3: TGTGCCAGCAGCCAAGGGGGCGACTCTGGAAATACCATATATTTT. As protein: CASSQGGDSGNTIYF.

The chain recombines TRBV29-1 with TRBJ2-3; D possibly corresponds to TRBD2 (7 bases). Trimming removed 6 bases at V and 7 bases at J, with 17 bases between. The CDR3 runs to 13 residues. The germline gives CDR1 SQVTM, CDR2 ANQGSEA. The CDR3 DNA is TGCAGCGTCCTGACGGGGGGCGTATATACGCAGTATTTT. Translation gives CSVLTGGVYTQYF.

The V call is TRBV6-1, the J call TRBJ2-7; 7 bases map to TRBD2. This CDR3 has 17 amino acids. V was clipped by 0 bases and J by 3 bases; unmatched bases: 11. From germline, CDR1 is MNHNS and CDR2 SASEGT. The CDR3 loop is CASSEARGRLMVYEQYF. Written as DNA, the CDR3 is TGTGCCAGCAGTGAAGCGCGGGGGAGACTAATGGTCTACGAGCAGTACTTC.

Note on this clonotype: The junction shows a germline mismatch at one end, possibly a read error. This chain joins TRBV28 and TRBJ1-2; the D gene is possibly TRBD1 (6 bases). The CDR3 length is 11 residues. Germline-derived CDR1 and CDR2 are MDHEN and SYDVKM. CDR3 bases: TGTGCCAGTGCTAGGTCGGGGGGCTACATCTTC. Translation: CASARSGGYIF.

This sequence joins TRBV11-1 and TRBJ2-7; possibly TRBD1 for D (6 bases). The J call could be wrong; TRBJ2-1 is a better fit for the DNA end. The CDR3 has 13 residues. Per germline, CDR1 SGHAT and CDR2 FQDESV (reference sequence). Here the CDR3 DNA reads TGTGCCATTAGGGGGAAGCGATCCTACGAGCAGTTCTTC. It codes for CAIRGKRSYEQFF.

The sample holds one count of this clonotype. The junction shows a germline mismatch at one end, possibly a read error. Here the CDR3 reads CSHRTASFQETHYF. CDR3 in DNA: TGCAGCCATAGGACAGCATCGTTTCAAGAGACCCATTACTTC. This chain connects TRBV29-1 to TRBJ2-5; weak D call: TRBD1 (6 bases). Germline V gene lookup returns CDR1 SQVTM and CDR2 ANQGSEA. There are 14 residues in the CDR3.

This clonotype came up once. Relative to the germline gene, one junction end is altered; a read error may explain this. The chain uses TRBV30 and TRBJ2-1; 7 positions agree with TRBD2. The CDR3 covers 13 residues. Germline values: CDR1 GTSNPN, CDR2 SVGIG (reference sequence). Here the CDR3 reads CARNPSGNNEQLF. CDR3 nucleotide sequence: TGCGCCAGGAATCCCAGCGGGAACAATGAGCAGTTGTTC.

Comment on this clonotype: The CDR3 carries no conserved terminal phenylalanine or tryptophan, so it likely arises from a read error. The gene calls are TRBV28 and TRBJ2-7, with TRBD2 matching over 12 bases. The V and J ends lost 10 bases and 0 bases, in that order; junction bases with no gene match: 4. This CDR3 is built from 14 residues. Germline assignment: CDR1 MDHEN and CDR2 SYDVKM. The CDR3 DNA reads as TGTGCCATCCTAGCGGGAGGGAGCTCCTACGAGCAGTACATC. Residues: CAILAGGSSYEQYI.

Concerning this clonotype: This likely comes from a read error, as the CDR3 has no conserved phenylalanine or tryptophan at its end. This sequence joins TRBV20-1 and TRBJ2-7, with 7 bases fitting TRBD2. The CDR3 is 15 residues long. Germline loops: CDR1 DFQATT, CDR2 SNEGSKA (reference sequence). CDR3 amino acids: CSAPSGGRAAYEQYL. In DNA, the CDR3 is TGCAGTGCCCCCTCAGGTGGGAGGGCGGCCTATGAGCAGTACCTC.

Worth noting for this clonotype: A much larger clone lies one base from this, so it may be a read error. The rearrangement uses TRBV5-1 and TRBJ1-4; D is uncertain. Per germline, CDR1 SGHRS and CDR2 YFSETQ. This CDR3 has 15 residues. V was pared by 0 bases and J by 16 bases, with 22 bases between. CDR3 DNA: TGCGCCAGCAGCTTGGATGGTGGTCGAGCGGTAGGGCCGTTTTTT. It specifies CASSLDGGRAVGPFF.

On this clonotype itself: At one of its ends the junction is not consistent with the germline gene, which may arise from a read error. The chain is built from TRBV4-3 and TRBJ2-3, with 7 bases that match TRBD2. The CDR3 length is 20 residues. Germline V gives CDR1 LGHNA, CDR2 YSLEER. The DNA for the CDR3 is TGCGCCAGCAGCCAAGATCTTCCCTCAGGGACTAACGGGAGAGTAGATACGCAGTATTTC. Translation gives CASSQDLPSGTNGRVDTQYF.

A note on this clonotype: The junction differs from germline at one of its ends, possibly a read error. V and J are TRBV12-3 or TRBV12-4 and TRBJ1-1; no firm D call. This CDR3 spans 12 amino acids. The CDR3 nucleotides read TGTGCCAGCAGTATAGACGGGTCTGAAGTTTTCTTT. Amino acid sequence: CASSIDGSEVFF.

V is TRBV6-1 and J is TRBJ1-6; D possibly corresponds to TRBD1 (5 bases). Trimming removed 11 bases at V and 15 bases at J, with 20 bases between. This CDR3 comprises 12 residues. Germline CDR1 is MNHNS and CDR2 is SASEGT. The CDR3 DNA reads as TGTGCCTCCAGGGAGGTTACTTCATTCCTCCACTTT. It encodes CASREVTSFLHF.

A remark on this clonotype: Lacking the conserved final phenylalanine or tryptophan, this CDR3 likely reflects a read error. V usage is TRBV29-1 and J usage is TRBJ2-7, with TRBD1 as a possible D gene (5 bases). Looked up from germline, CDR1 is SQVTM and CDR2 is ANQGSEA. The CDR3 length is 12 residues. V lost 4 bases, J lost 6 bases, and 13 bases lay in between. The CDR3 coding sequence is TGCAGCGTTGGGGGTGGGGCCGGCGAGCAGTACCTC. Protein product: CSVGGGAGEQYL.

The chain links TRBV29-1 to TRBJ2-3; 8 bases fit TRBD2. The CDR3 consists of 16 residues. The germline CDR1 and CDR2 sequences are SQVTM and ANQGSEA. V lost 6 bases, J lost 15 bases, and 26 bases stayed unmatched. The CDR3 nucleotides read TGCAGCGTCCGGGGACTATCGGGAGGGAGGGCAGGTATGCATTATTTT. Residues: CSVRGLSGGRAGMHYF.

Worth noting for this clonotype: A junction boundary mismatches the germline segment, possibly from a read error. The V and J genes are TRBV11-1 and TRBJ2-4; D possibly corresponds to TRBD2 (6 bases). The CDR3 covers 17 residues. In germline, CDR1 is SGHAT, CDR2 FQDESV (reference sequence). CDR3 amino acids: CASSFPGTCGTKNIQYF. The CDR3, as DNA: TGTGCCAGTAGCTTTCCCGGGACTTGCGGGACCAAAAACATTCAATATTTC.

The rearrangement uses TRBV29-1 and TRBJ2-2; D possibly corresponds to TRBD1 (6 bases). This CDR3 is 12 amino acids long. Germline V gene data show CDR1 as SQVTM and CDR2 as ANQGSEA. The CDR3 nucleotides read TGCAGAGATATCCAGGGGTCCGGGGAGCTGTTTTTT. It codes for CRDIQGSGELFF.